This T cell receptor beta chain came from a study of CXCR3-negative and CXCR3-positive naive CD8 T cells (dated by TCRdb to about 2019). Background for the entire study: In total, roughly 140 million TRB reads were obtained, corresponding to roughly 1.5 +/- 0.3 million reads per library. The diversity and physicochemical repertoire analyses included about a dozen donors pooled from two independent experiments. TRBV-TRBJ cluster analysis included naive subsets from roughly 5 donors and memory cells from 3 donors.

The research as a whole found: CXCR3 expression partially decreased after cryopreservation, so most assays used freshly isolated PBMCs. Within the same donor, TRBV-TRBJ usage looked similar between naive CXCR3-negative and CXCR3-positive cells, but memory cells had distinct patterns. TRB CDR3s from CXCR3-positive naive cells showed higher hydrophobicity (lower Kidera factor 4), lower energy, and higher strength and volume indices than CXCR3-negative naive cells. Because surface CD5, which is linked to self-reactivity in mice, was comparable between the naive subsets, TCR interaction strength was also inferred from the physicochemical properties of TRB CDR3s. Comparably high repertoire diversity was found in both naive subsets, whereas much lower repertoire diversity was found in memory CD8+ T cells.

This sample was sequenced with a NextSeq 550. The Human TCR Profiling Kit (MiLaboratory) was used to make UMI-labeled 5' RACE TRB cDNA libraries. cDNA synthesis used the entire amount of extracted RNA, and PCR amplification then used the entire amount of cDNA produced. Libraries were prepared in parallel with an identical number of PCR cycles. The authors processed their data as follows. With a minimum of two reads required per UMI, MIGEC and MiXCR pulled out about 50,000 +/- 10,000 unique UMI-labeled TRB cDNA molecules from each library. Each library averaged around 40,000 +/- 10,000 functional in-frame TRB CDR3 nucleotide clonotypes without stop codons. After downsampling to 5000 UMI-labeled TRB molecules per sample, diversity metrics, including normalized Shannon-Wiener and Chao1, were computed in VDJtools. VDJtools was used to calculate clonotype-size-weighted physicochemical properties of the central five CDR3 residues, namely interaction energy, strength, volume and Kidera factor 4. TCRdb reprocessed the reads, and each CDR3 protein sequence is entered once, without DNA. These V and J calls originate from TCRdb's pipeline instead of the authors' own analysis. The sample table gives 6,000 to 8,000 distinct CDR3 sequences. Clones ranked in the top ten supply 0.95% to 1.5% of the sample.

Each CD8+ T cell subset was flow-sorted in triplicate, with over 250,000 cells per subset placed directly into RLT lysis buffer. Naive CD8+ T cells were defined stringently as CD45RO-CCR7+CD27+CD95- to exclude memory contaminants. Peripheral blood mononuclear cells were isolated from buffy coats using standard density gradient centrifugation. A FACSAria III was used to flow-sort naive CD8+ T cells into CXCR3-negative and CXCR3-positive populations. Total RNA was extracted from sorted cells with an RNeasy Mini Kit. About this clonotype: The antigen this receptor binds is unknown.

The cysteine opens and the phenylalanine closes a CDR3 of 15 amino acids. No DNA was logged. The germline V gene sets CDR1 to SGDLS and CDR2 to YYNGEE. This clonotype originated in a human donor in good health. Some clones in this sample may be carry-over from other donors' samples. The rearranged segments are TRBV9 and TRBJ2-5; TCRdb designates TRBD1, a call that cannot be tested without DNA. Sequencing was done on a sample of naive CXCR3+ CD8+ T cells from blood. The cell subset or site tag for this specimen amounts to: CD45RO-CCR7+CD27+CD95- naive CD8+ T cells expressing CXCR3 (TNR3+). The CDR3: CASSKRQGTQETQYF.